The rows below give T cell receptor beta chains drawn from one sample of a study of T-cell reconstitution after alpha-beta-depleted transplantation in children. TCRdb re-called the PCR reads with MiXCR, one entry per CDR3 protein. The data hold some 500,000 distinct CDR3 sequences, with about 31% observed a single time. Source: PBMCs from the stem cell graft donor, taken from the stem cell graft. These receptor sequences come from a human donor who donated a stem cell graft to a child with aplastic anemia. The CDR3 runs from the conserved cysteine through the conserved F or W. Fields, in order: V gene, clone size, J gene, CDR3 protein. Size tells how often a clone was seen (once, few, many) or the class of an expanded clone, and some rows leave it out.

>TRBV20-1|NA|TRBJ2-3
CSATDLLTSTDTQYF
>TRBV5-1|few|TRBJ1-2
CASSLGGVTDYGYTF
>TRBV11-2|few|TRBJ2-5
CASSLGGSVRETQYF
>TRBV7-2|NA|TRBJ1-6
CASSSTGPWNSPLHF
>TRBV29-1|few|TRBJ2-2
CSVERLAGGLNTGELFF
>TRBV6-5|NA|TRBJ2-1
CASSLTGASHNEQFF
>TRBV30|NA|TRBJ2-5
CAWSVLAGRLQETQYF
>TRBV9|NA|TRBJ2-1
CASSASRYNEQFF
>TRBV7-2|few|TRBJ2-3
CASSLGSSIPRTDTQYF
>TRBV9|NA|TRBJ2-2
CASSGLIMGELFF
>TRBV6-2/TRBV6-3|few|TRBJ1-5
CASSGNQPQHF
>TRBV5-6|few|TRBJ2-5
CASSLTASGSPETQYF
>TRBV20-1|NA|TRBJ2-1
CSAAGTSGRAGSYNEQFF
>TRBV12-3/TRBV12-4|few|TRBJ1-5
CASSLRGLHQPQHF
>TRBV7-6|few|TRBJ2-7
CASSLDRGDEQYF
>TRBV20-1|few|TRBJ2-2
CSASSGKNTGELFF
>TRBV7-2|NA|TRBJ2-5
CASSQSVAGGGKTQYF
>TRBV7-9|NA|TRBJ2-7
CASSFSPDSLGYEQYF
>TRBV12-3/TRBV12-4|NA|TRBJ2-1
CASATSGGFNEQFF
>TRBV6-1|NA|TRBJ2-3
CASSDGGAPRIDTQYF
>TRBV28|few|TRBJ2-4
CASLAPTKNIQYF
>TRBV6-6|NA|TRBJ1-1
CASSYASNTEAFF
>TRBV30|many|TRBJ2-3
CAWIRTDTQYF
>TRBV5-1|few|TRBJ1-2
CASSSSSGTGAYGYTF
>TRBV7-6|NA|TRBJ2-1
CASSSFSGTGNEQFF
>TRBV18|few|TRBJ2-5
CASSPNTGRETQYF
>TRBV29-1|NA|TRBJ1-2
CSVGGQGALNYGYTF
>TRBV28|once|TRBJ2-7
CASSLSAGQYF
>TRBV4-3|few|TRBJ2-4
CASSQRLAGQAKNIQYF
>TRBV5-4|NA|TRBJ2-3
CASSSPEAGTDTQYF
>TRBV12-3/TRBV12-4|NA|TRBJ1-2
CASSQRQGHGYTF
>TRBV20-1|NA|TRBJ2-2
CSARDEWGTGELFF
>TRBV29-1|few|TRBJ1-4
CSVEERVYEKLFF
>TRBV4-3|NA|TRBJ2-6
CASSQEVGAGANVLTF
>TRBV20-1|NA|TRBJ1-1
CTPPLGTAAMNTEAFF
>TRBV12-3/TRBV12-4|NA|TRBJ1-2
CASSPGTGNIYGYTF
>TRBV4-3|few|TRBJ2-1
CASSPERWRELYNEQFF
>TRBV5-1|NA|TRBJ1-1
CASSLVGRGRMNTEAFF
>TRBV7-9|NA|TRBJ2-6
CASSAGANGLTF
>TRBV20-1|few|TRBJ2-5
CSARDGDRVQETQYF
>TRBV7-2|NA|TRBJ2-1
CASSSARGLAGRNNEQFF
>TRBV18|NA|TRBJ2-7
CASSPYGQGRAYEQYF
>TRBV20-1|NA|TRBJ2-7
CSAPKAGGYEQYF
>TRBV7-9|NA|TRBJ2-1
CASSWDVEQFF
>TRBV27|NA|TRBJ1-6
CASRPAPGDGPLHF
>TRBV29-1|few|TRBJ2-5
CSVDDSRRETQYF
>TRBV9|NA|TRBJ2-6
CASSVAHAGANVLTF
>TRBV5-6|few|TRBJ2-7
CASSSPLGYYEQYF
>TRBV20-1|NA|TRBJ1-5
CSARAGTVDNQPQHF
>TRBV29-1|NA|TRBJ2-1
CSVEEDGTSADEQFF